This T cell receptor beta chain was captured by sequencing in a study of CD8+ T cells in alopecia areata. Study in general: Severity scores in treated patients reflected the percentage of scalp affected. Overall study findings and caveats: Normal-skin resident alphabeta T cells also appear among scalp sample sequences. On tofacitinib, scalp and blood still held many of the expanded lesional clones. Elevated clonality characterized lesional scalp relative to normal scalp, particularly in alopecia totalis/universalis.

As the sequencing template, cDNA was produced by extracting RNA and reverse transcribing it. Assay used: immunoSEQ multiplex PCR; TCRdb lists only in-frame clones, some missing. The sample records roughly 110,000 clones, 84% being singletons. CDR1 is LGHNA and CDR2 is YSLEER in the germline V gene. With 1 base removed from V and 9 bases from J, the gap between germline ends came to 10 bases. This CDR3 spans 13 amino acids. Of note for this clone: Its antigen is not known.

Treatment in this sample: oral pan-JAK inhibitor, 5-10 mg twice daily. This sequence originates from a human donor with alopecia areata. The chain combines TRBV4-3 with TRBJ2-1; perhaps TRBD1 as D (5 bases). Sequenced here: CD8+ T cells sorted from blood, sampled at week 24, from a patient treated with tofacitinib. The CDR3 coding sequence is TGCGCCAGCAGCCAAGGGGGCCACAGTGAGCAGTTCTTC. Translation: CASSQGGHSEQFF.